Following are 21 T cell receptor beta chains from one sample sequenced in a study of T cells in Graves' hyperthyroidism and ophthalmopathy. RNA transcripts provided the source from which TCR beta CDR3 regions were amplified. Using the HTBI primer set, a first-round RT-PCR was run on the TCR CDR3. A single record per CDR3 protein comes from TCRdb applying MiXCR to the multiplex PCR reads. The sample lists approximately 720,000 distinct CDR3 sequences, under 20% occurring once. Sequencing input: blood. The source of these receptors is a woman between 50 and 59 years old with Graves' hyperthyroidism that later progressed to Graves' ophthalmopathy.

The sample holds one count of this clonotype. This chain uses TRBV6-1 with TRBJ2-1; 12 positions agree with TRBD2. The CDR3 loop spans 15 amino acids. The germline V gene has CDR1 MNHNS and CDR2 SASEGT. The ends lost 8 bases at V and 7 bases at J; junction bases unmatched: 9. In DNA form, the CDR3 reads TGTGCCAGCCAGAGGGGGCTAGCGGGAGGGAATGAGCAGTTCTTC. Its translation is CASQRGLAGGNEQFF.

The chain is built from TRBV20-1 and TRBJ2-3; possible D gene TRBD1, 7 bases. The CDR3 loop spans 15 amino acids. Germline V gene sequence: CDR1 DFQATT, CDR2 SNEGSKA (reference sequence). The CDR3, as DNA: TGCAGCACTCCAGCAGGGGGGAGGAGCACAGATACGCAGTATTTT. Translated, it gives CSTPAGGRSTDTQYF.

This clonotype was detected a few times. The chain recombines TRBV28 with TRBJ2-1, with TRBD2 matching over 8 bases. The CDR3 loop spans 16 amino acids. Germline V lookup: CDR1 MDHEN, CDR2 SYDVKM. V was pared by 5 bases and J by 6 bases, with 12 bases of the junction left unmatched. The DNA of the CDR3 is TGTGCCAGCAGTCCCTCAGGTAGCGGGGCCTCCAATGAGCAGTTCTTC. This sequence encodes CASSPSGSGASNEQFF.

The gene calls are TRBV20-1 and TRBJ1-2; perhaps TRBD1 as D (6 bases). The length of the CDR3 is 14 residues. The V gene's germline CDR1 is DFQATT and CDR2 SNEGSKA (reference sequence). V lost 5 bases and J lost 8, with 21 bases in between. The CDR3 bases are TGCAGTGCTGGAAACTCAGGGGCGCGCCTGGGCTACACCTTC. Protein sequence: CSAGNSGARLGYTF.

The CDR3: CAVGRGLSYEQYF. CDR3 DNA sequence: TGTGCCGTCGGGCGGGGCCTCTCCTACGAGCAGTACTTC. The rearrangement joins TRBV5-4 to TRBJ2-7; TRBD2 is a possible D gene (6 bases). Germline CDR1 SGHNT, CDR2 YYREEE (reference sequence). CDR3 length: 13 amino acids. Trimming pared 10 bases from V and 0 bases from J, leaving 14 bases between.

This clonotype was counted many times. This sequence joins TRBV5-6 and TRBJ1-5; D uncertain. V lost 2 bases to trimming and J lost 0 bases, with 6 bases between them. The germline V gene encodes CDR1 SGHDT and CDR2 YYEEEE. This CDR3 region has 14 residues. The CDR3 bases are TGTGCCAGCAGCTTAGGGAATAGCAATCAGCCCCAGCATTTT. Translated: CASSLGNSNQPQHF.

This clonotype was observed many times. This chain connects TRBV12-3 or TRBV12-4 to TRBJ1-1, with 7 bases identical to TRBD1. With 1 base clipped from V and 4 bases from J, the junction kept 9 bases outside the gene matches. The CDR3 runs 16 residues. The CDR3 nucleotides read TGTGCCAGCAGTTTAGGCGCGGGTTACAGGGGCACTGAAGCTTTCTTT. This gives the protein CASSLGAGYRGTEAFF.

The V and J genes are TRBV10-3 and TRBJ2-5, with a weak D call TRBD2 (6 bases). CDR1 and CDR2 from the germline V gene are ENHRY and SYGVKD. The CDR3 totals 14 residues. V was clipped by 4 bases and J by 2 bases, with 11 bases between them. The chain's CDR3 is CAISATSTQETQYF. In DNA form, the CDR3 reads TGTGCCATCAGTGCGACTAGTACGCAAGAGACCCAGTACTTC.

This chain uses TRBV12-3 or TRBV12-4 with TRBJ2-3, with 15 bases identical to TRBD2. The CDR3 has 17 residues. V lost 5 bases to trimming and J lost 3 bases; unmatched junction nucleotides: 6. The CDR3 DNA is TGTGCCAGCAGTCTGGGACTAGCGGGGGGCAGGACAGATACGCAGTATTTT. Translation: CASSLGLAGGRTDTQYF.

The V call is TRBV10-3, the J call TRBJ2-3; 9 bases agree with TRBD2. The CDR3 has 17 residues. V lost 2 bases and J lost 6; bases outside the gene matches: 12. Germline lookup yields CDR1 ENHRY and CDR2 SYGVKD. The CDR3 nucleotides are TGTGCCATCAGTGAGCCGACTAGCGGAGCAAAATCGGATACGCAGTATTTT. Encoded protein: CAISEPTSGAKSDTQYF.

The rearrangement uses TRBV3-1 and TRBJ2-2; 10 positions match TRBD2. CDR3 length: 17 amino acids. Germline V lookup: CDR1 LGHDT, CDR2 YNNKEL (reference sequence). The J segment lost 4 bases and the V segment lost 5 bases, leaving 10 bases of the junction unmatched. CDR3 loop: CASSDLIAGGATGELFF. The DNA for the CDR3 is TGTGCCAGCAGCGACCTGATAGCGGGGGGCGCCACCGGGGAGCTGTTTTTT.

The CDR3 here is CASSVATGQGGSPLHF. The CDR3 DNA follows: TGTGCCAGCAGCGTAGCTACTGGGCAGGGAGGGTCACCCCTCCACTTT. This chain joins TRBV9 and TRBJ1-6; a possible D gene is TRBD1 (5 bases). The CDR3 covers 16 residues. Per germline, CDR1 SGDLS and CDR2 YYNGEE. Between the trimmed V and J ends, which lost 0 bases and 10 bases, there was a span of 17 bases.

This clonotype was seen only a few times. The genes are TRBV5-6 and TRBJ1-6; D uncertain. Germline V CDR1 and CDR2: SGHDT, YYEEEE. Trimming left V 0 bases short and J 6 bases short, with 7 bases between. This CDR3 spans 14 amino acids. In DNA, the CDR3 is TGTGCCAGCAGCTTGGAACAGATTAATTCACCCCTCCACTTT. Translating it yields CASSLEQINSPLHF.

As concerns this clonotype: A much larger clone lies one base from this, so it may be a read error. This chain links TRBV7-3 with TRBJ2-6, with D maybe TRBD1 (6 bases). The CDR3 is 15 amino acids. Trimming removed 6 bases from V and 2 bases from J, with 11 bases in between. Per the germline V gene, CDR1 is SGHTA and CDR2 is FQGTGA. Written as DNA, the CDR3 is TGTGCCAGCAGAGCCACAGGGACTGGGGCCAACGTCCTGACTTTC. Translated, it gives CASRATGTGANVLTF.

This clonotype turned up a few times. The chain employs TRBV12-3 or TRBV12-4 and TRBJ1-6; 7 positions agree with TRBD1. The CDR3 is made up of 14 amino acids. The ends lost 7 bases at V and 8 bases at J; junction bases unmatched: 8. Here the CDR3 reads CASTPRQGDSPLHF. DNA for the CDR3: TGTGCCAGCACCCCGAGACAGGGTGATTCACCCCTCCACTTT.

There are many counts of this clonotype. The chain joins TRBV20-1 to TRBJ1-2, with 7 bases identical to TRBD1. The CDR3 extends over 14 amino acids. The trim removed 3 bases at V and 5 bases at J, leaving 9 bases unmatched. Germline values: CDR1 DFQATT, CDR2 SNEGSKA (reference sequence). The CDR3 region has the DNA TGCAGTGCTAGTCGAGGACAGGTCGTTTATGGCTACACCTTC. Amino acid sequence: CSASRGQVVYGYTF.

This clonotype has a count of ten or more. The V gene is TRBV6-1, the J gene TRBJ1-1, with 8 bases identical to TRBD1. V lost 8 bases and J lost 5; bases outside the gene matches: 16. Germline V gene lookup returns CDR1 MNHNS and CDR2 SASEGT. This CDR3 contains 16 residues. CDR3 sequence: CASSKAIRGLRTEAFF. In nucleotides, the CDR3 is TGTGCCAGCTCTAAAGCTATCAGGGGGCTGAGGACTGAAGCTTTCTTT.

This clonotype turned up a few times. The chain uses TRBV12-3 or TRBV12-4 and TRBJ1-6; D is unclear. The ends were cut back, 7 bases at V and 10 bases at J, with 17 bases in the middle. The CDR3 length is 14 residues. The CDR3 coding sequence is TGTGCCAGCACGAACCCCGAGGTGGTATCACCCCTCCACTTT. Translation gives CASTNPEVVSPLHF.

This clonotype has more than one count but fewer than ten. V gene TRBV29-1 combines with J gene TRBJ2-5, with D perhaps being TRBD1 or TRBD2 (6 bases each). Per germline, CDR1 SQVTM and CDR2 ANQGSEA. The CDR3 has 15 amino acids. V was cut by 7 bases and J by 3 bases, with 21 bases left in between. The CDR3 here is CSALPGDKGEETQYF. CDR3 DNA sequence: TGCAGCGCCTTACCGGGGGACAAGGGGGAAGAGACCCAGTACTTC. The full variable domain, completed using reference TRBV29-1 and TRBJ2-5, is SAVISQKPSRDICQRGTSLTIQCQVDSQVTMMFWYRQQPGQSLTLIATANQGSEATYESGFVIDKFPISRPNLTFSTLTVSNMSPEDSSIYLCSALPGDKGEETQYFGPGTRLLVL.

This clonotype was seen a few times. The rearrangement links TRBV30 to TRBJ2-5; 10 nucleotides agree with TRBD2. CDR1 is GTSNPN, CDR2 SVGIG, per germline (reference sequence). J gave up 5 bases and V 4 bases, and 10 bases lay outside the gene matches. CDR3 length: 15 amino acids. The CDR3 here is CAWNSGGVRGETQYF. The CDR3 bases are TGTGCCTGGAACAGCGGGGGGGTAAGAGGGGAGACCCAGTACTTC. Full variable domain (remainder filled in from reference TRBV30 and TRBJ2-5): SQTIHQWPATLVQPVGSPLSLECTVEGTSNPNLYWYRQAAGRGLQLLFYSVGIGQISSEVPQNLSASRPQDRQFILSSKKLLLSDSGFYLCAWNSGGVRGETQYFGPGTRLLVL.

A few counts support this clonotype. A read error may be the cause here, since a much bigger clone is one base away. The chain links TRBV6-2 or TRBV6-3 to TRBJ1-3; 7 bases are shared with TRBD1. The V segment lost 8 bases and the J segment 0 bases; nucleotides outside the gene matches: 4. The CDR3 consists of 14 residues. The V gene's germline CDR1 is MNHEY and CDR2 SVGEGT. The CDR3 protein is CASGRDSSGNTIYF. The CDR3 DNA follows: TGTGCCAGCGGCCGGGACAGCTCTGGAAACACCATATATTTT.